Listed below are T cell receptor beta chains from one sample, sequenced in a study of T cells in Graves' hyperthyroidism and ophthalmopathy. TCRdb reprocessed the multiplex PCR reads with MiXCR, giving one entry per CDR3 protein. The top ten hold approximately 7.5% of the sample, which has fewer than 550,000 distinct CDR3 sequences, more than 15% seen once. The sample taken for sequencing was blood. The receptor set was obtained from a woman younger than 35 with Graves' hyperthyroidism. The CDR3 runs from the conserved cysteine through the conserved F or W. D genes are given only for firm matches. Size is omitted from some rows. Given values are once, few, many or a class for expanded clones.

abundance,d_gene,v_gene,j_gene,CDR3nt,CDR3aa
.,.,TRBV7-6,TRBJ2-5,TGTGCCAGCAGCTTAAAAGATCTTGAAGAGACCCAGTACTTC,CASSLKDLEETQYF
few,.,TRBV5-1,TRBJ2-7,TGCGCCAGCAGCTGGGGGTATGGGGGGAGCTACGAGCAGTACTTC,CASSWGYGGSYEQYF
.,.,TRBV5-1,TRBJ2-2,TGCGCCAGCAGCTTGGCTCTAGCGCTCGTTGCCGGGGAGCTGTTTTTT,CASSLALALVAGELFF
many,TRBD1,TRBV3-1,TRBJ1-2,TGTGCCAGCAGCCACCCCGGGACAGGGTGGGGCAACTATGGCTACACCTTC,CASSHPGTGWGNYGYTF
.,.,TRBV11-2,TRBJ2-5,TGTGCCAGCAGAGCTCTTCGGGGGTCCCCATTTCAAGAGACCCAGTACTTC,CASRALRGSPFQETQYF
many,.,TRBV27,TRBJ1-4,TGTGCCAGCAGGCTGACAGGCGTGAACACTAATGAAAAACTGTTTTTT,CASRLTGVNTNEKLFF
many,TRBD2,TRBV12-3/TRBV12-4,TRBJ2-7,TGTGCCAGCAGAAATAGCGGGAGGCCCCTCCTGGAGCAGTACTTC,CASRNSGRPLLEQYF
.,TRBD1,TRBV7-8,TRBJ2-2,TGTGCCAGCAGCCCGCCGACAGGGCCGACCGGGGAGCTGTTTTTT,CASSPPTGPTGELFF
.,TRBD1,TRBV5-1,TRBJ1-2,TGCGCCAGCAGCTTATTACAGGGGAACTATGGCTACACCTTC,CASSLLQGNYGYTF
many,.,TRBV12-3/TRBV12-4,TRBJ1-2,TGTGCCAGCAGTTTCAACGGGGCAGACTATGGCTACACCTTC,CASSFNGADYGYTF
few,.,TRBV19,TRBJ2-7,TGTGCCAGTGCTCGGGACGGAGGGAACTACGAGCAGTACTTC,CASARDGGNYEQYF
many,.,TRBV9,TRBJ2-3,TGTGCCAGCAGCGTAGCTATTCGACAGGCGATAGATACGCAGTATTTT,CASSVAIRQAIDTQYF
many,.,TRBV20-1,TRBJ2-7,TGCAGTGCCCTAATGGGCGGCTCCTACGAGCAGTACTTC,CSALMGGSYEQYF
.,TRBD1,TRBV4-1,TRBJ1-5,TGCGCCAGCAGCCAAGAGGGGACAGGGGGCGGACCTCAGCCCCAGCATTTT,CASSQEGTGGGPQPQHF
many,TRBD1,TRBV7-9,TRBJ2-7,TGTGCCAGCAGCTTCGCCAGGGGGCAGGGTGAGCAGTACTTC,CASSFARGQGEQYF
many,.,TRBV5-1,TRBJ2-6,TGCGCCAGCAGCTACGACAGCTCTGGGGCCAACGTCCTGACTTTC,CASSYDSSGANVLTF
many,TRBD1,TRBV29-1,TRBJ2-7,TGCAGCGCGGGGACAGGGTTCTACGAGCAGTACTTC,CSAGTGFYEQYF
many,TRBD2,TRBV7-2,TRBJ2-3,TGTGCCAGCAGCTCCGTAGCGGGGGGCCGCACAGATACGCAGTATTTT,CASSSVAGGRTDTQYF
many,TRBD1,TRBV20-1,TRBJ2-3,TGCAGTGCTGGTGGGGGACAGGGCACAGATACGCAGTATTTT,CSAGGGQGTDTQYF
many,.,TRBV30,TRBJ1-4,TGTGCCTGGAGTGATCAGGCTCCCTGGCGTGAAAAACTGTTTTTT,CAWSDQAPWREKLFF
many,.,TRBV30,TRBJ2-7,TGTGCCTGGAGTGAAGGACAGAATATCTACGAGCAGTACTTC,CAWSEGQNIYEQYF
.,.,TRBV7-3,TRBJ2-3,TGTGCCAGCAGCTCCACGACGGAAGGGGGTACGCAGTATTTT,CASSSTTEGGTQYF
once,TRBD1,TRBV19,TRBJ2-7,TGTGCCAGTAGTATAAACGACAGGGGGCTCGTCTACGAGCAGTACTTC,CASSINDRGLVYEQYF
.,TRBD1,TRBV6-2/TRBV6-3,TRBJ2-4,TGTGCCAGCGCCGTGGACAGGTCCAAAAACATTCAGTACTTC,CASAVDRSKNIQYF
few,.,TRBV30,TRBJ1-6,TGTGCCTGGAACACACGTAGGGGTCCGAGTAATTCACCCCTCCACTTT,CAWNTRRGPSNSPLHF
.,.,TRBV6-5,TRBJ1-6,TGTGCCAGCAGTTATCGATTGCCCCTGGTACGGGGCAGCCCTTGTTCACCCCTCCACTTT,CASSYRLPLVRGSPCSPLHF
few,.,TRBV29-1,TRBJ1-2,TGCAGCGTTGGATCTTGGGTCGACTATGGCTACACCTTC,CSVGSWVDYGYTF
many,.,TRBV6-2/TRBV6-3,TRBJ2-1,TGTGCCAGCAGTTACCTTCGACAGGTATACAATGAGCAGTTCTTC,CASSYLRQVYNEQFF
many,.,TRBV27,TRBJ2-5,TGTGCCAGCAGTCCCGGGACGGCTCTAAGGGAGACCCAGTACTTC,CASSPGTALRETQYF
.,.,TRBV6-1,TRBJ1-5,TGTGCCAGCAGAGATTACAGGGACAATCAGCCCCAGCATTTT,CASRDYRDNQPQHF
few,.,TRBV30,TRBJ2-1,TGTGCCTGGAGTTTCAGCTCGGAAGGCAATGAGCAGTTCTTC,CAWSFSSEGNEQFF
many,TRBD1,TRBV6-1,TRBJ2-7,TGTGCCAGCAGTCCCGGGACAGGGTTTAACGAGCAGTACTTC,CASSPGTGFNEQYF
many,TRBD2,TRBV3-1,TRBJ2-2,TGTGCCAGCAGCCAAGCTGGCGGGGGTCGGGCCGGGGAGCTGTTTTTT,CASSQAGGGRAGELFF
many,TRBD2,TRBV2,TRBJ2-3,TGTGCCAGCAGTCTCATAGCGGGGGGCCTCACAGATACGCAGTATTTT,CASSLIAGGLTDTQYF
few,.,TRBV19,TRBJ1-2,TGTGCCAGTAGTCAAGGGGACATCTATGGCTACACCTTC,CASSQGDIYGYTF
many,TRBD2,TRBV6-1,TRBJ2-3,TGTGCCACGCAATTACTAGCGGCTAGCACAGATACGCAGTATTTT,CATQLLAASTDTQYF
many,.,TRBV2,TRBJ1-5,TGTGCCAGCAGCGCCCGAGAGGGTAGCAATCAGCCCCAGCATTTT,CASSAREGSNQPQHF
many,TRBD1,TRBV3-1,TRBJ2-5,TGTGCCAGCTCTACGGAGGACAGGGGTGAAGGAGAGACCCAGTACTTC,CASSTEDRGEGETQYF
few,.,TRBV6-4,TRBJ2-7,TGTGCCAGCACTGAAAGTAGGGCCGAGCAGTACTTC,CASTESRAEQYF
many,TRBD1,TRBV6-1,TRBJ1-5,TGTGCCAGCAGAGAGGGACAGGGAGGCCAGCCCCAGCATTTT,CASREGQGGQPQHF
many,TRBD2,TRBV6-1,TRBJ2-3,TGTGCCAGCAGTGTGGAACTAGCGGGCAGGGATACGCAGTATTTT,CASSVELAGRDTQYF
many,.,TRBV6-1,TRBJ2-7,TGTGCCAGCAGTCTGGGGGCCAGGGATGGGGACGAGCAGTACTTC,CASSLGARDGDEQYF
many,.,TRBV2,TRBJ2-7,TGTGCCACTTTGCTTGGGTCCCGGGACAATTCCTACGAGCAGTACTTC,CATLLGSRDNSYEQYF
.,TRBD1,TRBV25-1,TRBJ1-6,TGTGCCAGCAGTGATCGGGGACAGAAGAATTCACCCCTCCACTTT,CASSDRGQKNSPLHF
.,.,TRBV4-3,TRBJ1-6,TGCGCCAGCAGCCAAGATCGGGGGTATAATTCACCCCTCCACTTT,CASSQDRGYNSPLHF
.,.,TRBV6-1,TRBJ2-5,TGTGCCAGCTCGGTAACCGGCCAGACCCAGTACTTC,CASSVTGQTQYF
.,TRBD2,TRBV7-6,TRBJ2-7,TGTGCCAGCAAGAAGACTAGCGGGATTTACGAGCAGTACTTC,CASKKTSGIYEQYF
.,.,TRBV10-1,TRBJ2-2,TGCGCCAGTGAGGAGGGGGGCACCGGGAAGCTGTTTTTT,CASEEGGTGKLFF
many,.,TRBV6-5,TRBJ2-7,TGTGCCAGCAGTTACCGCCGCGGGGCATCCTACGAGCAGTACTTC,CASSYRRGASYEQYF
.,TRBD2,TRBV11-2,TRBJ2-4,TGTGCCAGCAAAATGACTAGCGGGGGTACCGGGGATGACATTCAGTACTTC,CASKMTSGGTGDDIQYF
.,.,TRBV7-2,TRBJ2-3,TGTGCCAGCAGCTTTCGCTCAGGGTCGGAGGATACGCAGTATTTT,CASSFRSGSEDTQYF
many,.,TRBV7-8,TRBJ2-3,TGTGCCAGCAGCTTAGAAAGGGCCGATACGCAGTATTTT,CASSLERADTQYF